These 21 T cell receptor beta chains were all obtained from the same sample, sequenced in a study of blood T cell repertoires in COVID-19. Here immunoSEQ multiplex PCR was the method, and the copy in TCRdb shows in-frame clones only, minus some. The table shows under 150,000 clones, with roughly 85% occurring only once. The sample was peripheral blood. These receptors all stem from a man aged 40-49 years with acute or convalescent COVID-19.

This sequence joins TRBV11-2 and TRBJ1-1; D is uncertain. The germline V gene encodes CDR1 SGHAT and CDR2 FQNNGV. V was clipped by 4 bases and J by 1 base, with 13 bases between them. The CDR3 covers 15 residues. The CDR3 region is CASSWWGVTNTEAFF. CDR3 DNA: TGTGCCAGCAGCTGGTGGGGAGTGACGAACACTGAAGCTTTCTTT.

The chain combines TRBV27 with TRBJ2-5; 8 positions match TRBD2. The CDR3 sequence is 16 residues long. CDR1 MNHEY and CDR2 SMNVEV come from the germline V gene (reference sequence). Trimming removed 1 base from V and 4 bases from J; junction bases left unmatched: 8. This CDR3 reads CASSLWWRGAGETQYF. The CDR3 DNA reads as TGTGCCAGCAGTTTATGGTGGCGGGGGGCCGGAGAGACCCAGTACTTC.

J is TRBJ1-1 and V is TRBV13, with D perhaps matching TRBD1 (6 bases). CDR3 size: 16 residues. With 2 bases removed from V and 2 bases from J, the gap between germline ends came to 15 bases. From germline, CDR1 is PRHDT and CDR2 FYEKMQ (reference sequence). CDR3 loop: CASSLNREGVNTEAFF. CDR3 bases: TGTGCCAGCAGCTTAAACAGGGAGGGGGTAAACACTGAAGCTTTCTTT.

This clone was counted a single time. The chain recombines TRBV10-3 with TRBJ2-7; a possible D gene is TRBD2 (6 bases). The germline V gene encodes CDR1 ENHRY and CDR2 SYGVKD. Trimming stripped 0 bases from V and 1 base from J, with 7 bases between. The CDR3 runs to 14 residues. CDR3 DNA sequence: TGTGCCATCAGTGAGTCTAGCGGTTCCTACGAGCAGTACTTC. Encoded protein: CAISESSGSYEQYF.

The rearrangement joins TRBV27 to TRBJ1-2; 8 bases are a match to TRBD1. This CDR3 has 13 residues. Looked up from germline, CDR1 is MNHEY and CDR2 is SMNVEV (reference sequence). The V and J ends lost 5 bases and 7 bases, in that order; junction bases with no gene match: 6. CDR3 residues: CASSPRTGIGYTF. The CDR3 DNA reads TGTGCCAGCAGTCCAAGGACAGGGATTGGCTACACCTTC.

This sequence joins TRBV14 and TRBJ2-5; TRBD2 matches 8 bases. The length of the CDR3 is 15 residues. CDR1 and CDR2 from the germline V gene are SGHDN and FVKESK. With 4 bases clipped from V and 3 bases from J, the junction kept 7 bases outside the gene matches. CDR3 nucleotide sequence: TGTGCCAGCAGCCCTAGTCGGACTAGCAAAGAGACCCAGTACTTC. It yields the protein CASSPSRTSKETQYF.

CDR3 sequence (DNA): TGTGCCAGCAGCGCCTATAGCGGGGTCGACACAGATACGCAGTATTTT. Translation: CASSAYSGVDTDTQYF. The J gene is TRBJ2-3, the V gene TRBV7-9; 8 bases align to TRBD2. The CDR3 length is 16 residues. The V gene's germline CDR1 is SEHNR and CDR2 FQNEAQ (reference sequence). V lost 5 bases, J lost 2 bases, and 9 bases stayed unmatched.

The CDR3 DNA follows: TGTGCCAGCAGCGCTATTAGCGGGGTATACAATGAGCAGTTCTTC. It is translated as CASSAISGVYNEQFF. The genes are TRBV9 and TRBJ2-1; 8 nucleotides align to TRBD2. The length of the CDR3 is 15 residues. The V gene's germline CDR1 is SGDLS and CDR2 YYNGEE. After removal of 3 bases from V and 4 bases from J, the junction contained 6 bases not matched to a gene.

The CDR3 DNA follows: TGTGCCAGCAGCTTACTGAGCACAGATACGCAGTATTTT. It translates to CASSLLSTDTQYF. J is TRBJ2-3 and V is TRBV7-3; D unresolved. Germline V gene sequence: CDR1 SGHTA, CDR2 FQGTGA. The CDR3 length is 13 residues. V lost 2 bases to trimming and J lost 0 bases, with 3 bases between them.

This clone has a single count. The gene calls are TRBV11-1 and TRBJ2-1; the match to TRBD2 covers 7 bases. V gave up 7 bases and J gave up 1 base; unmatched junction bases: 7. CDR1 SGHAT and CDR2 FQDESV come from the germline V gene (reference sequence). There are 15 residues in the CDR3. CDR3 amino acids: CASTLRGGSYNEQFF. CDR3 coding DNA: TGTGCCAGCACCTTGCGCGGGGGTTCCTACAATGAGCAGTTCTTC.

This clone has only a few counts. The chain couples TRBV7-2 to TRBJ1-3, with 8 bases identical to TRBD1. Germline CDR1 reads SGHTA; CDR2 reads FQGNSA. The CDR3 spans 17 residues. J lost 0 bases, V lost 0 bases, and 4 bases had no gene match. Here the CDR3 DNA reads TGTGCCAGCAGCTTAGCGCCGACAGGGGTCTCTGGAAACACCATATATTTT. Its protein is CASSLAPTGVSGNTIYF.

The chain links TRBV7-9 to TRBJ1-4; TRBD1 aligns across 8 bases. The CDR3 has 16 amino acids. Germline values: CDR1 SEHNR, CDR2 FQNEAQ (reference sequence). V lost 5 bases and J lost 4; bases outside the gene matches: 9. The DNA for the CDR3 is TGTGCCAGCAGCCCACCAGGGGGCGATCGTAATGAAAAACTGTTTTTT. This translates into CASSPPGGDRNEKLFF.

This rearrangement joins TRBV7-9 to TRBJ2-2; a possible D gene is TRBD2 (6 bases). Germline V CDR1 and CDR2: SEHNR, FQNEAQ (reference sequence). The CDR3 spans 13 residues. V was cut by 7 bases and J by 6 bases, with 12 bases left in between. The CDR3 loop reads CASKREVAGELFF. Here the CDR3 DNA reads TGTGCCAGCAAGAGGGAGGTGGCCGGGGAGCTGTTTTTT.

This chain uses TRBV29-1 with TRBJ2-7; perhaps TRBD1 as D (5 bases). The V gene's germline CDR1 is SQVTM and CDR2 ANQGSEA. The CDR3 has 12 amino acids. Between the trimmed V and J ends, which lost 4 bases and 5 bases, there was a span of 12 bases. The CDR3 nucleotides read TGCAGCGTTGTTGGCAGGGCCGACGAGCAGTACTTC. It codes for CSVVGRADEQYF.

The chain combines TRBV11-2 with TRBJ2-3, with D possibly TRBD1 on 8 matching bases. The CDR3 contains 15 residues. Germline assignment: CDR1 SGHAT and CDR2 FQNNGV. Trimming took off 5 bases at V and 1 base at J, with 13 bases between the two ends. For the CDR3, the DNA is TGTGCCAGCAGCGCCACAGGGGGGGGCACAGATACGCAGTATTTT. Amino acids: CASSATGGGTDTQYF.

This chain joins TRBV5-5 and TRBJ1-1; 9 bases are a match to TRBD1. CDR3 length equals 16 residues. Trimming removed 4 bases from V and 3 bases from J; junction bases left unmatched: 10. The germline V gene encodes CDR1 SGHKS and CDR2 YYEKEE (reference sequence). CDR3 coding DNA: TGTGCCAGCAGCACGGACAGGGGTACGTTGGACACTGAAGCTTTCTTT. It yields the protein CASSTDRGTLDTEAFF.

The chain joins TRBV6-5 to TRBJ1-4, with D maybe TRBD1 (5 bases). There are 14 residues in the CDR3. In germline, CDR1 is MNHEY, CDR2 SVGAGI. With 5 bases removed from V and 3 bases from J, the gap between germline ends came to 10 bases. This CDR3 reads CASSPLGANEKLFF. The CDR3 DNA reads TGTGCCAGCAGTCCTTTAGGGGCTAATGAAAAACTGTTTTTT.

V gene TRBV6-2 or TRBV6-3 combines with J gene TRBJ2-7; TRBD2 matches 8 bases. Germline assignment: CDR1 MNHEY and CDR2 SVGEGT. The J segment lost 2 bases and the V segment lost 5 bases, leaving 2 bases of the junction unmatched. This CDR3 has 13 residues. Here the CDR3 reads CASSRGGTYEQYF. DNA for the CDR3: TGTGCCAGCAGTCGGGGGGGAACCTACGAGCAGTACTTC.

This sequence joins TRBV4-1 and TRBJ2-1; D not resolved. CDR3 length: 16 amino acids. The V gene's germline CDR1 is MGHRA and CDR2 YSYEKL. The germline V and J ends were trimmed by 3 bases and 6 bases, with 18 bases remaining between them. The DNA for the CDR3 is TGCGCCAGCAGCCACCCGACCATTGACAATAGCAATGAGCAGTTCTTC. Translated: CASSHPTIDNSNEQFF.

The V and J genes are TRBV4-2 and TRBJ1-2, with D tentatively TRBD1 (6 bases). The CDR3 extends over 17 amino acids. Germline V CDR1 and CDR2: LGHNA, YNFKEQ. V was cut by 0 bases and J by 3 bases, with 17 bases left in between. The CDR3 loop is CASSQDVPGAAYYGYTF. In nucleotides, the CDR3 is TGTGCCAGCAGCCAAGATGTACCAGGGGCTGCCTACTATGGCTACACCTTC.

J is TRBJ2-2 and V is TRBV11-2; D is undetermined. Germline V gene lookup returns CDR1 SGHAT and CDR2 FQNNGV. Trimming stripped 5 bases from V and 4 bases from J, with 11 bases between. The CDR3 has 14 amino acids. The CDR3 here is CASSRERVTGELFF. The DNA of the CDR3 is TGTGCCAGCAGCAGAGAGAGAGTCACCGGGGAGCTGTTTTTT. Using reference TRBV11-2 and TRBJ2-2 for the parts outside the CDR3, the full variable domain is EAGVAQSPRYKIIEKRQSVAFWCNPISGHATLYWYQQILGQGPKLLIQFQNNGVVDDSQLPKDRFSAERLKGVDSTLKIQPAKLEDSAVYLCASSRERVTGELFFGEGSRLTVL.